These 26 T cell receptor beta chains share one sample of origin, sequenced in a study of CD8 T cells in ankylosing spondylitis. TCRdb recomputed calls from the 5' RACE reads with MiXCR, one row per CDR3 protein. The sample has 150,000 to 200,000 distinct CDR3 sequences; 18% are singletons. The specimen was blood, either unsorted or a sorted T cell fraction (not recorded which). These TCRs come from a male donor under 30 with ankylosing spondylitis or in good health (not recorded which).

The gene calls are TRBV5-1 and TRBJ2-7, with a tentative D call TRBD2 (6 bases). This CDR3 region has 14 residues. Per germline, CDR1 SGHRS and CDR2 YFSETQ. Trimming took 3 bases from V and 2 from J, leaving 12 bases between them. The CDR3 region has the DNA TGCGCCAGCAGCTCCAGCGGGCTTACCTACGAGCAGTACGTC. Its translation is CASSSSGLTYEQYV.

This clonotype was seen at least ten times. The CDR3 sequence is CASSQAPGLAGGPTAYEQYF. The DNA of the CDR3 is TGCGCCAGCAGCCAAGCACCGGGACTAGCGGGAGGGCCTACCGCCTACGAGCAGTACTTC. The gene calls are TRBV4-1 and TRBJ2-7, with 16 bases fitting TRBD2. This CDR3 contains 20 residues. The junction had 11 bases not matched to a gene; V was cut back by 1 base and J by 2 bases. From germline, CDR1 is MGHRA and CDR2 YSYEKL.

This clonotype was counted many times. This chain joins TRBV12-3 or TRBV12-4 and TRBJ1-5; D unclear. This CDR3 has 14 residues. V lost 2 bases and J 4 bases, leaving 9 bases between the germline ends. CDR3 in DNA: TGTGCCAGCAGTTTAAACGGGATGAATCAGCCCCAGCATTTT. Protein: CASSLNGMNQPQHF.

The chain has TRBV7-6 and TRBJ2-1; 9 bases are a match to TRBD2. Germline V gives CDR1 SGHVS, CDR2 FNYEAQ. The CDR3 has 15 residues. Trimming cost V 4 bases and J 3 bases; bases outside gene matches: 4. This chain's CDR3 is CASSSPRGGYNEQFF. CDR3 bases: TGTGCCAGCAGCTCCCCGCGGGGGGGCTACAATGAGCAGTTCTTC.

The J gene is TRBJ2-7, the V gene TRBV5-4; D is unresolved. This CDR3 is 14 amino acids long. Trimming pared 4 bases from V and 2 bases from J, leaving 13 bases between. Germline V gene sequence: CDR1 SGHNT, CDR2 YYREEE (reference sequence). The CDR3 sequence: CASSPTGRTYEQYV. The CDR3 DNA sequence: TGTGCCAGCAGCCCAACCGGGCGGACCTACGAGCAGTACGTC.

This clonotype was detected many times. This rearrangement joins TRBV29-1 to TRBJ2-7; D remains unclear. Germline V gene sequence: CDR1 SQVTM, CDR2 ANQGSEA. The CDR3 consists of 13 residues. V was pared by 4 bases and J by 3 bases, with 13 bases between. The CDR3: CSVVKPGFYEQYF. The CDR3, as DNA: TGCAGCGTTGTCAAACCGGGTTTCTACGAGCAGTACTTC.

Many counts were recorded for this clonotype. This chain uses TRBV7-2 with TRBJ1-5; possible D gene TRBD1, 5 bases. Trimming removed 5 bases at V and 1 base at J, with 15 bases between. Germline V gene sequence: CDR1 SGHTA, CDR2 FQGNSA. This CDR3 comprises 16 residues. The CDR3 region is CASSPGMGRSNQPQHF. DNA of the CDR3: TGTGCCAGCAGCCCGGGTATGGGACGGAGCAATCAGCCCCAGCATTTT.

The sample holds many counts of this clonotype. This chain joins TRBV14 and TRBJ2-2; tentatively, D is TRBD2 (6 bases). V gave up 3 bases and J gave up 1 base, with 15 bases separating them. The CDR3 spans 17 residues. Germline V lookup: CDR1 SGHDN, CDR2 FVKESK. The CDR3 DNA follows: TGTGCCAGCAGCCATAAACCCCAAGCGGGGAACACCGGGGAGCTGTTTTTT. Protein sequence: CASSHKPQAGNTGELFF.

This clonotype was seen ten or more times. The rearrangement joins TRBV7-9 to TRBJ1-5; 10 nucleotides match TRBD1. Per germline, CDR1 SEHNR and CDR2 FQNEAQ (reference sequence). The length of the CDR3 is 15 residues. V shed 0 bases, J shed 5 bases, and the junction held 1 base outside the gene matches. This CDR3 is CASSLAGTGDQPQHF. The DNA for the CDR3 is TGTGCCAGCAGCTTAGCCGGGACAGGGGATCAGCCCCAGCATTTT.

There are many counts of this clonotype. The chain uses TRBV25-1 and TRBJ2-1, with unresolved D. The CDR3 runs to 13 residues. V was pared by 9 bases and J by 4 bases, with 13 bases between. Germline CDR1 and CDR2: MGHDK and SYGVNS. The CDR3 DNA follows: TGTGCCAGTCACCCGTCCGGTTACAATGAGCAGTTCTTC. As protein: CASHPSGYNEQFF.

This clonotype has a count of ten or more. This chain connects TRBV6-5 to TRBJ1-2; 7 bases fit TRBD1. V dropped 6 bases and J dropped 5; count of bases not matched to a gene: 6. Germline loops: CDR1 MNHEY, CDR2 SVGAGI. The length of the CDR3 is 13 residues. The CDR3 DNA follows: TGTGCCAGCAGCGGACAGGAGCAATATGGCTACACCTTC. This translates into CASSGQEQYGYTF.

This clonotype came up many times. This chain joins TRBV5-5 and TRBJ2-7, with 11 bases identical to TRBD2. The CDR3 loop spans 18 amino acids. J lost 4 bases, V lost 0 bases, and 12 bases had no gene match. Germline V gene lookup returns CDR1 SGHKS and CDR2 YYEKEE (reference sequence). CDR3 residues: CASSLAPLAGATSYEQYV. The DNA for the CDR3 is TGTGCCAGCAGCTTGGCCCCACTAGCGGGAGCAACCAGTTACGAGCAGTACGTC.

This clonotype came up many times. The chain has TRBV29-1 and TRBJ2-1; 9 bases are shared with TRBD2. From germline, CDR1 is SQVTM and CDR2 ANQGSEA. The CDR3 length is 15 residues. After removal of 8 bases from V and 7 bases from J, the junction contained 15 bases not matched to a gene. In DNA, the CDR3 is TGCAGCTTCTCCCCCGGGCTAGCGGGATTTAATGAGCAGTTCTTC. Amino acids: CSFSPGLAGFNEQFF.

In its sample, this clonotype was seen a few times. This rearrangement joins TRBV29-1 to TRBJ1-1; D not resolved. Looked up from germline, CDR1 is SQVTM and CDR2 is ANQGSEA. V was pared by 6 bases and J by 4 bases, with 12 bases between. The CDR3 is 12 residues long. In DNA, the CDR3 is TGCAGCGTCGTGGAACGGACCACTGAAGCTTTCTTT. It codes for CSVVERTTEAFF.

At least ten counts were recorded for this clonotype. The CDR3 here is CASSESGSRYNEQFF. DNA of the CDR3: TGTGCCAGCAGCGAAAGCGGGAGCCGGTACAATGAGCAGTTCTTC. The chain joins TRBV7-9 to TRBJ2-1, with 8 bases lining up with TRBD2. Germline-derived CDR1 and CDR2 are SEHNR and FQNEAQ (reference sequence). The V gene end was trimmed by 5 bases and the J gene end by 4 bases; junction bases not matched to a gene: 7. The CDR3 length is 15 residues.

This clonotype was found many times. This sequence joins TRBV6-5 and TRBJ1-5; no clear D. Deletions cut 6 bases from V and 6 bases from J, with 12 bases between. Germline CDR1 and CDR2: MNHEY and SVGAGI. The length of the CDR3 is 13 residues. The CDR3 bases are TGTGCCAGCAGGACGAGGGAGAGTCAGCCCCAGCATTTT. It codes for CASRTRESQPQHF.

A few counts support this clonotype. V and J are TRBV7-2 and TRBJ1-2; no firm D call. Germline-derived CDR1 and CDR2 are SGHTA and FQGNSA. With 5 bases removed from V and 8 bases from J, the gap between germline ends came to 18 bases. The CDR3 extends over 14 amino acids. CDR3: CASSKRRVLVGYTF. The CDR3 DNA follows: TGTGCCAGCAGCAAACGGCGGGTTTTGGTAGGCTACACCTTC.

The table lists this clonotype with many counts. The rearrangement joins TRBV29-1 to TRBJ2-3; possible D gene TRBD2, 5 bases. CDR3 length: 13 residues. V was cut by 5 bases and J by 2 bases, with 11 bases left in between. The germline V gene has CDR1 SQVTM and CDR2 ANQGSEA. Here the CDR3 DNA reads TGCAGCGTTCAAGCGGATAACACAGATACGCAGTATTTT. Translated: CSVQADNTDTQYF.

This clonotype was detected a few times. The chain links TRBV7-8 to TRBJ2-1; 8 bases line up with TRBD2. Per germline, CDR1 SGHVS and CDR2 FQNEAQ. CDR3 size: 15 residues. Trimming cost V 0 bases and J 8 bases; bases outside gene matches: 6. In nucleotides, the CDR3 is TGTGCCAGCAGCTTAGCTAGGACTAGCTCCGATGAGCAGTTCTTC. Amino acid sequence: CASSLARTSSDEQFF.

At least ten counts were recorded for this clonotype. The V and J genes are TRBV7-9 and TRBJ2-6; D is unresolved. Trimming cost V 2 bases and J 0 bases, with 11 bases left between them. The CDR3 consists of 17 residues. CDR1 is SEHNR, CDR2 FQNEAQ, per germline (reference sequence). DNA of the CDR3: TGTGCCAGCAGCTTACTAGTCCGTTTCTCTGGGGCCAACGTCCTGACTTTC. Its protein product is CASSLLVRFSGANVLTF.

This clonotype was detected many times. The rearrangement uses TRBV11-2 and TRBJ1-2, with unresolved D. This CDR3 is built from 12 residues. With 3 bases removed from V and 4 bases from J, the gap between germline ends came to 6 bases. Germline V gene data show CDR1 as SGHAT and CDR2 as FQNNGV. CDR3 nucleotides: TGTGCCAGCAGCTTTGCAGTCTATGGCTACACCTTC. Translating it yields CASSFAVYGYTF.

The table lists this clonotype with many counts. CDR3 coding DNA: TGTGCCTGGAGAGCTACAGGGAGCACTGAAGCTTTCTTT. It encodes CAWRATGSTEAFF. V gene TRBV30 combines with J gene TRBJ1-1, with a possible D match to TRBD1 (6 bases). The CDR3 runs to 13 residues. Trimming removed 3 bases at V and 4 bases at J, with 12 bases between. Looked up from germline, CDR1 is GTSNPN and CDR2 is SVGIG (reference sequence).

This clonotype has a count of ten or more. The chain joins TRBV5-1 to TRBJ2-1; D gene uncertain. CDR1 is SGHRS and CDR2 is YFSETQ in the germline V gene. Trimming shortened V by 0 bases and J by 5 bases, and 9 bases separated the two germline ends. The CDR3 extends over 14 amino acids. CDR3 protein: CASSLEGWDNEQFF. The CDR3 nucleotides read TGCGCCAGCAGCTTGGAGGGTTGGGACAATGAGCAGTTCTTC.

This clonotype was counted many times. The chain has TRBV5-1 and TRBJ1-6; D remains unclear. This CDR3 is built from 17 residues. Germline CDR1 is SGHRS and CDR2 is YFSETQ. The V end was cut by 0 bases, the J end by 6 bases, with 16 bases between. In DNA form, the CDR3 reads TGCGCCAGCAGCTTGGAGGCGGGGAAGGCTGGTAATTCACCCCTCCACTTT. The encoded protein is CASSLEAGKAGNSPLHF.

This clonotype has only a few counts. V and J are TRBV24-1 and TRBJ2-1; 10 bases are a match to TRBD2. The V gene's germline CDR1 is KGHDR and CDR2 SFDVKD. J was trimmed by 8 bases and V by 0 bases; bases with no gene match: 12. This CDR3 has 18 residues. The CDR3 region is CATSDLPRGSGGRDEQFF. The DNA for the CDR3 is TGTGCCACCAGTGATTTGCCGCGGGGTAGCGGGGGGAGAGATGAGCAGTTCTTC.

At least ten counts were recorded for this clonotype. The rearrangement links TRBV6-6 to TRBJ1-2; no reliable D call. In germline, CDR1 is MNHNY, CDR2 SVGAGI (reference sequence). The CDR3 contains 12 residues. The ends were cut back, 6 bases at V and 8 bases at J, with 13 bases in the middle. CDR3 residues: CASRRDGFGYTF. As DNA, the CDR3 is TGTGCCAGCAGGCGCGACGGTTTCGGCTACACCTTC.